A selection of T cell receptor beta chains follows, all from one sample in a study of blood T cell repertoires in COVID-19. Method: immunoSEQ multiplex PCR; TCRdb's copy keeps in-frame clones and lacks some. The data hold hundreds of thousands of clones, with 89% observed a single time. Material: PBMCs or T cells enriched from blood (not recorded which). These receptors originate from a woman in her 30s who had recovered from COVID-19. Each CDR3 is given with its conserved first and last residue. The D gene is left open where the match is weak. Clone size is not always given. Where it is, it says once, few, many or a class for expanded clones.

abundance	d_gene	j_gene	v_gene	CDR3nt	CDR3aa
NA	NA	TRBJ2-2	TRBV28	TGTGCCAGCAGTTTTGGGGACACATTTCGAAGTTTAGACACCGGGGAGCTGTTTTTT	CASSFGDTFRSLDTGELFF
NA	NA	TRBJ2-1	TRBV10-1	TGCGCCAGCAGTGAGTCGAAGTGGGCCCCCCCGGATGAGCAGTTCTTC	CASSESKWAPPDEQFF
once	NA	TRBJ1-2	TRBV4-2	TGTGCCAGCAGCCAAGAGTCAGGGAAGTTCTATGGCTACACCTTC	CASSQESGKFYGYTF
NA	TRBD1	TRBJ1-3	TRBV6-5	TGTGCCAGCACCAAGACAGGGGGAGACACCATATATTTT	CASTKTGGDTIYF
NA	NA	TRBJ2-7	TRBV5-1	TGCGCCAGCAGCTTTACAGGGATCTACGAGCAGTACTTC	CASSFTGIYEQYF
NA	TRBD2	TRBJ2-7	TRBV18	TGTGCCAGCTCACCAGCTAGCGGGAGTTACGAGCAGTACTTC	CASSPASGSYEQYF
NA	NA	TRBJ1-1	TRBV5-1	TGCGCCAGCAGCCCGGGATACAGGGCGCGGGCCGGAGATGAAGCTTTCTTT	CASSPGYRARAGDEAFF
NA	TRBD2	TRBJ2-1	TRBV19	TGTGCCAGTAGGAGCGGGGGGAGCTACAATGAGCAGTTCTTC	CASRSGGSYNEQFF
NA	TRBD1	TRBJ1-3	TRBV30	TGTGCCTGGATGTCACCGGGACAGGGAGCCGGAAACACCATATATTTT	CAWMSPGQGAGNTIYF
NA	NA	TRBJ2-7	TRBV27	TGTGCCAGCAGTTTCTTTGGGGGCCAACTCTCCTACGAGCAGTACTTC	CASSFFGGQLSYEQYF
NA	TRBD2	TRBJ2-3	TRBV24-1	TGTGCCACCAGTGATTGGGGTAGCGGGAGTCCGTTTAGCACAGATACGCAGTATTTT	CATSDWGSGSPFSTDTQYF
few	NA	TRBJ2-7	TRBV6-5	TGTGCCAGCAGTTACTCCAATCCCGGACTAACGTACGAGCAGTACTTC	CASSYSNPGLTYEQYF
NA	TRBD1	TRBJ1-2	TRBV28	TGTGCCAGCAGTTTGGACAGGCTACTTAACTATGGCTACACCTTC	CASSLDRLLNYGYTF
NA	TRBD2	TRBJ2-5	TRBV28	TGTGCCAGCAGCCACAGAGCAGCGGGAGCCCAAGAGACCCAGTACTTC	CASSHRAAGAQETQYF
NA	NA	TRBJ1-2	TRBV29-1	TGCAGCGTCCAGGGCGGGGGAGGCTACACCTTC	CSVQGGGGYTF
NA	TRBD1	TRBJ1-2	TRBV28	TGTGCCAGCAGTTCCAGCGGACAGGGGATATATGGCTACACCTTC	CASSSSGQGIYGYTF
NA	NA	TRBJ1-1	TRBV5-1	TGCGCCAGCAGCTCAAACAGGGCTGTGAACACTGAAGCTTTCTTT	CASSSNRAVNTEAFF
NA	TRBD1	TRBJ2-3	TRBV13	TGTGCCAGCAGTTTAGGCCCCGGACAGGGTAAGACAGATACGCAGTATTTT	CASSLGPGQGKTDTQYF
NA	NA	TRBJ1-5	TRBV6-5	TGTGCCAGCAAGTGGACAGAGAATCAGCCCCAGCATTTT	CASKWTENQPQHF
once	NA	TRBJ1-1	TRBV7-9	TGTGCCAGCAGCTTAGTCCCCCATAGTACTGAAGCTTTCTTT	CASSLVPHSTEAFF
NA	NA	TRBJ2-5	TRBV11-2	TGTGCCAGCAGCTTAGATCATGGAGAGGGGACCCAGTACTTC	CASSLDHGEGTQYF
NA	NA	TRBJ1-5	TRBV19	TGTGCCAGTAGGACTCGCTGGGGCGACGATAGCAATCAGCCCCAGCATTTT	CASRTRWGDDSNQPQHF
NA	TRBD1	TRBJ1-1	TRBV7-9	TGTGCCAGCAGCTTACAGGGGGCGAACACTGAAGCTTTCTTT	CASSLQGANTEAFF
NA	NA	TRBJ1-5	TRBV18	TGTGCCAGCTCACCCGGCGGCGGGGGAAATCAGCCCCAGCATTTT	CASSPGGGGNQPQHF
NA	TRBD1	TRBJ2-5	TRBV28	TGTGCCAGCAAAACAGGGGGAGAGACCCAGTACTTC	CASKTGGETQYF
NA	NA	TRBJ2-1	TRBV28	TGTGCCAGCGACACGACCGGGGTAGCGGAATACAATGAGCAGTTCTTC	CASDTTGVAEYNEQFF
NA	NA	TRBJ1-3	TRBV4-1	TGCGCCAGCAGCCAACCCAGGACTGGAAACACCATATATTTT	CASSQPRTGNTIYF
NA	TRBD2	TRBJ2-7	TRBV2	TGTGCCAGCAGTGGCCAACTAGCGGGCGTGCATTTC	CASSGQLAGVHF
NA	TRBD1	TRBJ1-1	TRBV7-9	TGTGCCAGCAGCCGGGACAGCCTAGAAGCTTTCTTT	CASSRDSLEAFF
NA	NA	TRBJ1-1	TRBV18	TGTGCCAGCTCACCGGGGACACATCCCCGGGACACTGAAGCTTTCTTT	CASSPGTHPRDTEAFF
once	NA	TRBJ1-2	TRBV12-3/TRBV12-4	TGTGCCAGCATGAGACAGACCTATGGCTACACCTTC	CASMRQTYGYTF
NA	NA	TRBJ2-5	TRBV27	TGTGCCAGCACCGACCAAGAGACCCAGTACTTC	CASTDQETQYF
NA	NA	TRBJ2-3	TRBV15	TGTGCCACCAGCAGGGACAGACTAGCAGTCACAGATACGCAGTATTTT	CATSRDRLAVTDTQYF
NA	NA	TRBJ2-7	TRBV29-1	TGCAGCGTCCGGACAGACAGATACGAGCAGTACTTC	CSVRTDRYEQYF
NA	TRBD1	TRBJ1-1	TRBV5-1	TGCGCCAGCAGCGGGACAGCCATGAACACTGAAGCTTTCTTT	CASSGTAMNTEAFF
NA	NA	TRBJ1-1	TRBV2	TGTGCCAGACGGCCGTTCGGGGACACTGAAGCTTTCTTT	CARRPFGDTEAFF